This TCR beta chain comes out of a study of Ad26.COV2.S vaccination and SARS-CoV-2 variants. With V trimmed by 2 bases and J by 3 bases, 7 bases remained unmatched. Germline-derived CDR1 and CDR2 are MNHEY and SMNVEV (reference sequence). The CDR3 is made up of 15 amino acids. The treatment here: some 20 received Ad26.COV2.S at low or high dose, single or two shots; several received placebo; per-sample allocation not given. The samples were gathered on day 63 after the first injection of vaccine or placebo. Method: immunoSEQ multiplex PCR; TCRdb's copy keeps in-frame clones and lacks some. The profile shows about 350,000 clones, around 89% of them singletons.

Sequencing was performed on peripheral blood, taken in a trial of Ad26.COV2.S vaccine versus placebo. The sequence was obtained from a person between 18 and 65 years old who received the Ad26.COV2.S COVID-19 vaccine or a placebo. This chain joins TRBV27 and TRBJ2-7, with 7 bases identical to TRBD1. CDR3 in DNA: TGTGCCAGCAGTTTAAAAGGGGGCTCTGTCTACGAGCAGTACTTC. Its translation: CASSLKGGSVYEQYF.